The 18 T cell receptor beta chains below all came from one sample that was sequenced in a study of response to subunit inactivated influenza vaccine. TCRdb processed the RT-PCR reads anew with MiXCR; each CDR3 protein has one entry. The data hold about 240,000 distinct CDR3 sequences, with more than 9% observed a single time. The source was non-naive T cells sorted from PBMCs, collected approximately 15 days before vaccination. These receptors came from a man aged 50-59 years who received an inactivated influenza vaccine.

In its sample, this clonotype was seen many times. J is TRBJ1-5 and V is TRBV3-1; D is perhaps TRBD1 (5 bases). The CDR3 is 12 residues long. V was pared by 1 base and J by 9 bases, with 7 bases between. CDR1 LGHDT and CDR2 YNNKEL come from the germline V gene (reference sequence). Here the CDR3 reads CASSQGGGPQHF. In nucleotides, the CDR3 is TGTGCCAGCAGCCAAGGGGGGGGGCCCCAGCATTTT. The whole variable domain, remainder taken from reference TRBV3-1 and TRBJ1-5, is DTAVSQTPKYLVTQMGNDKSIKCEQNLGHDTMYWYKQDSKKFLKIMFSYNNKELIINETVPNRFSPKSPDKAHLNLHINSLELGDSAVYFCASSQGGGPQHFGDGTRLSIL.

The chain joins TRBV24-1 to TRBJ2-5; D perhaps matches TRBD1 (6 bases). Germline assignment: CDR1 KGHDR and CDR2 SFDVKD. Trimming removed 6 bases from V and 5 bases from J, with 15 bases in between. The CDR3 spans 14 residues. This CDR3 reads CATSISGEGETQYF. Here the CDR3 DNA reads TGTGCCACCAGTATTTCAGGGGAAGGCGAGACCCAGTACTTC.

The V call is TRBV6-2 or TRBV6-3, the J call TRBJ2-7; unclear D gene. CDR1 MNHEY and CDR2 SVGEGT come from the germline V gene. The CDR3 consists of 11 residues. The ends were cut back, 2 bases at V and 6 bases at J, with 5 bases in the middle. CDR3 sequence: CASSYVGEQYF. CDR3 in DNA: TGTGCCAGCAGTTACGTCGGCGAGCAGTACTTC.

The table lists this clonotype with many counts. V usage is TRBV16 and J usage is TRBJ2-7; D not resolved. The CDR3 is 12 residues long. V lost 3 bases and J 4 bases, leaving 7 bases between the germline ends. Germline-derived CDR1 and CDR2 are KGHSY and FQNENV. As DNA, the CDR3 is TGTGCCAGCAGCCACTCACAATACGAGCAGTACTTC. The encoded protein is CASSHSQYEQYF.

The table lists this clonotype with a few counts. The V and J genes are TRBV20-1 and TRBJ1-6; 7 bases match TRBD1. The CDR3 loop spans 13 amino acids. Germline CDR1 DFQATT, CDR2 SNEGSKA (reference sequence). V shed 3 bases, J shed 6 bases, and the junction held 2 bases outside the gene matches. CDR3 in DNA: TGCAGTGCTAGCGGGACAGTTAATTCACCCCTCCACTTT. Translated: CSASGTVNSPLHF.

This sequence joins TRBV24-1 and TRBJ2-5; tentatively, D is TRBD2 (5 bases). V shed 0 bases and J shed 4 bases, with 11 bases lying between them. This CDR3 has 15 amino acids. CDR1 is KGHDR, CDR2 SFDVKD, per germline. The CDR3 loop is CATSDLQGGRETQYF. The CDR3, as DNA: TGTGCCACCAGTGATTTGCAAGGTGGGAGAGAGACCCAGTACTTC.

The chain carries TRBV27 and TRBJ1-2; 7 bases line up with TRBD1. Germline V gene sequence: CDR1 MNHEY, CDR2 SMNVEV (reference sequence). J lost 4 bases, V lost 4 bases, and 9 bases had no gene match. This CDR3 comprises 15 residues. Written as DNA, the CDR3 is TGTGCCAGCAGTTCCGCAGGGGGAAGAATCTATGGCTACACCTTC. Residues: CASSSAGGRIYGYTF.

V is TRBV2 and J is TRBJ2-7; D not certain. The germline CDR1 and CDR2 sequences are SNHLY and FYNNEI. This CDR3 is 12 amino acids long. Trimming removed 5 bases at V and 6 bases at J, with 11 bases between. The CDR3, as DNA: TGTGCCAGCAGTCCGGTCGTGACCGAGCAGTACTTC. Translated, it gives CASSPVVTEQYF.

This clonotype was counted between two and nine times. V gene TRBV4-3 combines with J gene TRBJ2-3; TRBD1 or TRBD2 may be the D gene (6 bases each). Trimming left V 1 base short and J 5 bases short, with 22 bases between. The CDR3 extends over 18 amino acids. Germline CDR1 and CDR2: LGHNA and YSLEER. CDR3 sequence: CASSQGPVSWGAKDTQYF. The CDR3 coding sequence is TGCGCCAGCAGCCAAGGGCCCGTGAGCTGGGGGGCCAAAGATACGCAGTATTTT.

This rearrangement joins TRBV7-9 to TRBJ1-2; D uncertain. CDR3 length: 12 amino acids. Germline loops: CDR1 SEHNR, CDR2 FQNEAQ (reference sequence). Trimming left V 5 bases short and J 7 bases short, with 11 bases between. CDR3 amino acids: CASSPAAFGYTF. The CDR3 nucleotides are TGTGCCAGCAGCCCCGCCGCCTTTGGCTACACCTTC. The whole variable domain, remainder taken from reference TRBV7-9 and TRBJ1-2, is DTGVSQNPRHKITKRGQNVTFRCDPISEHNRLYWYRQTLGQGPEFLTYFQNEAQLEKSRLLSDRFSAERPKGSFSTLEIQRTEQGDSAMYLCASSPAAFGYTFGSGTRLTVV.

There are many counts of this clonotype. The CDR3 here is CASSLAGPLNIQYF. CDR3 coding DNA: TGTGCCAGCAGCTTAGCGGGACCCTTAAACATTCAGTACTTC. The gene calls are TRBV11-2 and TRBJ2-4; TRBD1 or TRBD2 may be the D gene (5 bases each). The CDR3 extends over 14 amino acids. CDR1 is SGHAT and CDR2 is FQNNGV in the germline V gene. The ends were cut back, 1 base at V and 6 bases at J, with 10 bases in the middle.

The V gene is TRBV29-1, the J gene TRBJ1-4, with 8 positions matching TRBD1. V trimming: 5 bases; J trimming: 1 base; junction bases outside the gene matches: 3. The CDR3 is 14 residues long. Germline V gives CDR1 SQVTM, CDR2 ANQGSEA. CDR3: CSVLGTGTNEKLFF. DNA for the CDR3: TGCAGCGTTTTAGGGACAGGAACTAATGAAAAACTGTTTTTT.

This clonotype appeared a few times. J is TRBJ2-5 and V is TRBV27; D gene unclear. The CDR3 is made up of 14 amino acids. Germline CDR1 MNHEY, CDR2 SMNVEV (reference sequence). Deletions cut 2 bases from V and 7 bases from J, with 14 bases between. The CDR3 spells CASSLTLGLTTQYF. DNA of the CDR3: TGTGCCAGCAGTTTAACTTTGGGTCTGACGACCCAGTACTTC.

This clonotype was detected many times. The chain joins TRBV20-1 to TRBJ2-1; 9 bases match TRBD1. CDR1 and CDR2 from the germline V gene are DFQATT and SNEGSKA (reference sequence). V was pared by 3 bases and J by 5 bases, with 8 bases of the junction left unmatched. The CDR3 loop spans 15 amino acids. CDR3 sequence (DNA): TGCAGTGCTAGGTCCCACAGGGGGCGAAACAATGAGCAGTTCTTC. It specifies CSARSHRGRNNEQFF.

This chain joins TRBV20-1 and TRBJ2-4; 12 bases are shared with TRBD2. CDR3 length equals 17 residues. The V and J ends lost 3 bases and 1 base, in that order; junction bases with no gene match: 7. Germline CDR1 is DFQATT and CDR2 is SNEGSKA (reference sequence). This chain's CDR3 is CSASPSGRVYAKNIQYF. The CDR3, as DNA: TGCAGTGCTAGCCCTAGCGGGAGGGTATATGCCAAAAACATTCAGTACTTC.

The rearrangement joins TRBV6-5 to TRBJ1-1; TRBD1 matches at 12 bases. Losses at the gene ends were 0 bases for V and 2 bases for J; bases not matched to a gene: 7. The CDR3 contains 18 residues. Per germline, CDR1 MNHEY and CDR2 SVGAGI. For the CDR3, the DNA is TGTGCCAGCAGTTACTCGGGACAGGGGGCGTCGATAAACACTGAAGCTTTCTTT. Amino acids: CASSYSGQGASINTEAFF.

V usage is TRBV10-3 and J usage is TRBJ2-2; 14 positions match TRBD2. V gave up 6 bases and J gave up 7 bases; unmatched junction bases: 4. The CDR3 consists of 15 residues. Germline CDR1 and CDR2: ENHRY and SYGVKD. The CDR3 sequence: CAISPGLAGVGELFF. The CDR3 coding sequence is TGTGCCATCAGCCCGGGACTAGCGGGAGTCGGGGAGCTGTTTTTT.

The sample holds many counts of this clonotype. The V and J genes are TRBV18 and TRBJ1-2, with D possibly being TRBD1 (5 bases). Germline V gene lookup returns CDR1 KGHSH and CDR2 LQKENI. V was shortened by 6 bases and J by 8 bases, with 16 bases between the two germline ends. The CDR3 is 13 residues long. This CDR3 reads CASSPGADAGYTF. The CDR3 bases are TGTGCCAGCTCCCCCGGGGCCGACGCGGGCTACACCTTC. The full variable domain, rest sourced from reference TRBV18 and TRBJ1-2, is NAGVMQNPRHLVRRRGQEARLRCSPMKGHSHVYWYRQLPEEGLKFMVYLQKENIIDESGMPKERFSAEFPKEGPSILRIQQVVRGDSAAYFCASSPGADAGYTFGSGTRLTVV.